This entry describes one TCR beta chain. Its target antigen remains unknown. No much larger clone exists at a distance of one base, and base qualities are not known. TCRbeta CDR3 regions were amplified from genomic DNA using the immunoSEQ Assay, a bias-controlled multiplex PCR. In the original analysis: Within the assay, amplification of reference gene primers was used to estimate how many nucleated cells each sample contained. Sequence reads were collapsed and filtered to measure the absolute abundance of every unique TCRbeta CDR3 rearrangement. For each sample, productive Simpson clonality was calculated as the square root of Simpson's diversity index across productive rearrangements. TCRdb carries this immuneACCESS record with in-frame sequences only. Its versions omit some clonotypes, under half of them owing to an unresolved V gene in the studies checked, with the rest unexplained. V and J calls and clone size are as listed in that table; D and trimming were resolved from the DNA. Across this sample there are under 300,000 clones, with 65% to 85% seen only once. The leading ten clones occupy more than 5.5% of the sample.

This entry comes from a study of blood T cell repertoires in COVID-19 (dated by TCRdb to 2018 to 2021). Turning to the overall study: The collaborator samples originated in the United States, Italy and Spain and spanned the acute and convalescent phases of COVID-19. The dataset comprised deeply sampled blood TCRbeta repertoires from subjects exposed to, actively infected with, or recovered from COVID-19. The samples were drawn from the first 160 participants of the ongoing ImmuneRACE study and from 950 to 1,500 subjects provided by 6 global collaborators. Nearly every sample came with metadata listing a de-identified subject ID, COVID-19 status, age in years and sex. The repertoires were released in a freely available public database intended as a resource for research on the immune response to SARS-CoV-2. The material from the prospective study consisted of cDNA or gDNA derived from T cells, B-cell-depleted T cells, or PBMCs. Where available, HLA class I and class II types were obtained from metadata supplied by the sample provider rather than from assay-based typing.

CDR1 PRHDT and CDR2 FYEKMQ are derived from the germline V gene (reference sequence). The CDR3 holds 16 amino acids from the cysteine to the phenylalanine. Only CDR3 DNA remains: 48 bases, in frame from the first base. The junction shows trimming of 7 bases on V and 6 bases on J, plus 21 bases between the germline ends. Collaborating institutions collected whole blood in K2EDTA tubes following their own protocols. Collaborator samples were shipped for TCRbeta analysis as frozen whole blood, isolated PBMCs, or DNA extracted from either sample type. Results and caveats for the whole study, not just this receptor: The quantity of clinical and demographic metadata differed by source and by participant and was supplied without curation.

The source material was peripheral blood. This TCR came from a human donor in a cohort sampled during active COVID-19. The chain is made from TRBV13 and TRBJ2-2; TRBD2 could be the D gene, as 6 bases match. The CDR3 in this case is CASTLRRGMGAGELFF. At the DNA level, the sequence is TGTGCCAGCACTCTAAGGAGGGGCATGGGGGCCGGGGAGCTGTTTTTT.